A selection of T cell receptor beta chains follows, all from one sample in a study of technical replicates of blood from several donors. Only in-frame clones appear in the TCRdb table, and some are missing; sequencing was by immunoSEQ multiplex PCR. The sample contains tens of thousands of clones, around 94% of which appear only once. The sequenced sample was T cells isolated from PBMCs. The source of these receptors is a human donor in good health. The CDR3 runs from the conserved cysteine through the conserved F or W. The D gene is left open where the match is weak. Clone size appears in some rows only: once, few, many, or a class for an expanded clone.

abundance: NA; v_gene: TRBV9; j_gene: TRBJ2-1; d_gene: TRBD2; CDR3nt: TGTGCCAGCAGCGCTAACCCCGGGACTAGCACATACTACAATGAGCAGTTCTTC; CDR3aa: CASSANPGTSTYYNEQFF
abundance: NA; v_gene: TRBV7-2; j_gene: TRBJ2-7; d_gene: TRBD1; CDR3nt: TGTGCCAGCAGCTTAGCGGATTCGGACAGGGGATTACTCTACGAGCAGTACTTC; CDR3aa: CASSLADSDRGLLYEQYF
abundance: NA; v_gene: TRBV10-3; j_gene: TRBJ2-3; d_gene: TRBD2; CDR3nt: TGTGCCATCAGTACTAGCGTGCCGAACACAGATACGCAGTATTTT; CDR3aa: CAISTSVPNTDTQYF
abundance: NA; v_gene: TRBV7-9; j_gene: TRBJ2-2; d_gene: NA; CDR3nt: TGTGCCAGCAGCCAGGGATCCGGGGAGCTGTTTTTT; CDR3aa: CASSQGSGELFF
abundance: NA; v_gene: TRBV27; j_gene: TRBJ2-1; d_gene: NA; CDR3nt: TGTGCCAGCAGTTTATTTAGTAGCTCCTACAATGAGCAGTTCTTC; CDR3aa: CASSLFSSSYNEQFF
abundance: once; v_gene: TRBV4-1; j_gene: TRBJ2-1; d_gene: NA; CDR3nt: TGCGCCAGCAGCCAACTAGTTACGGCGAATGAGCAGTTCTTC; CDR3aa: CASSQLVTANEQFF
abundance: NA; v_gene: TRBV6-6; j_gene: TRBJ2-2; d_gene: NA; CDR3nt: TGTGCCAGCAGCTTACCCCAGGGATCCGGGGAGCTGTTTTTT; CDR3aa: CASSLPQGSGELFF
abundance: once; v_gene: TRBV29-1; j_gene: TRBJ2-7; d_gene: NA; CDR3nt: TGCAGCGTTGACAACGGCTACGAGCAGTACTTC; CDR3aa: CSVDNGYEQYF
abundance: NA; v_gene: TRBV11-2; j_gene: TRBJ1-1; d_gene: NA; CDR3nt: TGTGCCAGCAGCACACAAACCGGCGGGGGACACACTGAAGCTTTCTTT; CDR3aa: CASSTQTGGGHTEAFF
abundance: NA; v_gene: TRBV11-3; j_gene: TRBJ2-3; d_gene: NA; CDR3nt: TGTGCCAGCAGCTTATCTGGCGGGAAGCGCACAGATACGCAGTATTTT; CDR3aa: CASSLSGGKRTDTQYF
abundance: NA; v_gene: TRBV19; j_gene: TRBJ2-1; d_gene: NA; CDR3nt: TGTGCCAGTAGTATAGATGGGGGCACCCCTAATGAGCAGTTCTTC; CDR3aa: CASSIDGGTPNEQFF
abundance: NA; v_gene: TRBV7-2; j_gene: TRBJ2-1; d_gene: TRBD2; CDR3nt: TGTGCCAGCAGCTTAGCGACTAGCCGCTACAATGAGCAGTTCTTC; CDR3aa: CASSLATSRYNEQFF
abundance: once; v_gene: TRBV4-1; j_gene: TRBJ2-7; d_gene: NA; CDR3nt: TGCGCCAGCAGCCAAGGGGTTCTAGATCGCCCCTACGAGCAGTACTTC; CDR3aa: CASSQGVLDRPYEQYF
abundance: NA; v_gene: TRBV19; j_gene: TRBJ1-2; d_gene: TRBD1; CDR3nt: TGTGCCAGTAGTGTACAGGGGGCCAAGTCTGGCTACACCTTC; CDR3aa: CASSVQGAKSGYTF
abundance: NA; v_gene: TRBV30; j_gene: TRBJ2-2; d_gene: NA; CDR3nt: TGTGCCTGGAGTGTGCCAGGGAGGATTGGGGAGCTGTTTTTT; CDR3aa: CAWSVPGRIGELFF
abundance: NA; v_gene: TRBV2; j_gene: TRBJ2-3; d_gene: NA; CDR3nt: TGTGCCAGCAGTCCCCCGGAGGGCACAGATACGCAGTATTTT; CDR3aa: CASSPPEGTDTQYF
abundance: NA; v_gene: TRBV5-6; j_gene: TRBJ2-3; d_gene: TRBD2; CDR3nt: TGTGCCAGCAGCTTGGGGTTCGGGGGGGGGCTGACAGATACGCAGTATTTT; CDR3aa: CASSLGFGGGLTDTQYF
abundance: NA; v_gene: TRBV28; j_gene: TRBJ2-7; d_gene: NA; CDR3nt: TGTGCCAGCAGTTTCGGACACTCGGTCTCCTACGAGCAGTACTTC; CDR3aa: CASSFGHSVSYEQYF